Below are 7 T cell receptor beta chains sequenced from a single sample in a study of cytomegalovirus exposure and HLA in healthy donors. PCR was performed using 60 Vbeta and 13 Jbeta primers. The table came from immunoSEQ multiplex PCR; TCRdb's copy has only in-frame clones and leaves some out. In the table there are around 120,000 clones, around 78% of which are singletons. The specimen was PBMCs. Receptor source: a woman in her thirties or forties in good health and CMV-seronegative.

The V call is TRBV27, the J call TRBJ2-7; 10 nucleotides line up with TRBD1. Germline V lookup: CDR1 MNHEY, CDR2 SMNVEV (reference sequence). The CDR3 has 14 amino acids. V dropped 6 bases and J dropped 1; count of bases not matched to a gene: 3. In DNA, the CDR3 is TGTGCCAGCAGGGTGGGACAGGGGTCCTACGAGCAGTACTTC. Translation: CASRVGQGSYEQYF.

Written as DNA, the CDR3 is TGTGCCAGCAGTTTGAACGGGAGGGCCTTAGATACGCAGTATTTT. Its protein is CASSLNGRALDTQYF. This rearrangement joins TRBV27 to TRBJ2-3; 8 bases fit TRBD2. Germline lookup yields CDR1 MNHEY and CDR2 SMNVEV (reference sequence). The CDR3 has 15 residues. The junction had 7 bases not matched to a gene; V was cut back by 3 bases and J by 5 bases.

CDR3 DNA sequence: TGTGCCAGCAGCGCTACAGGGAACACTGAAGCTTTCTTT. Translation gives CASSATGNTEAFF. The chain joins TRBV11-1 to TRBJ1-1, with D possibly being TRBD1 (5 bases). Germline CDR1 is SGHAT and CDR2 is FQDESV (reference sequence). The CDR3 covers 13 residues. V gave up 5 bases and J gave up 1 base, with 8 bases separating them.

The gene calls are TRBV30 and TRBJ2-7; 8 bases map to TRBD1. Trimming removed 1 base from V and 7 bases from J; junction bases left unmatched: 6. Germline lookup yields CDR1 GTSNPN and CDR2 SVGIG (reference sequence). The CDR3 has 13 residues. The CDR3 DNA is TGTGCCTGGAGTGCGCAGGGGGCGGGGGAGCAGTACTTC. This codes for CAWSAQGAGEQYF.

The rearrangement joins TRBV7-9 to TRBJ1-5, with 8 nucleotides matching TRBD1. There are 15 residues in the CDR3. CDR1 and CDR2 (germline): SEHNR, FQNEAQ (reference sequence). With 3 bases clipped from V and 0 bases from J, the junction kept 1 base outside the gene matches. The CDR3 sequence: CASSLGTGSNQPQHF. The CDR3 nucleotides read TGTGCCAGCAGCTTGGGGACAGGTAGCAATCAGCCCCAGCATTTT.

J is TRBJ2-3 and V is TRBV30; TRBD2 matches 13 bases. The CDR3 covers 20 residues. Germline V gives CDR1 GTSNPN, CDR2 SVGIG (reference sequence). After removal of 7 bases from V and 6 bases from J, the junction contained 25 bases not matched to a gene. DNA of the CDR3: TGTGCCTACTCCGGGACTAGCGGGAAGGGTTCGATAATTAATTTGGATACGCAGTATTTT. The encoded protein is CAYSGTSGKGSIINLDTQYF.

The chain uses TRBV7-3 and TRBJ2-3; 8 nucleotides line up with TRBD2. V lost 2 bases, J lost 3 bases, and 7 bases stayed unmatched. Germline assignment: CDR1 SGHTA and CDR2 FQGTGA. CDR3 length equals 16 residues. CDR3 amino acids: CASSLAGRAGTDTQYF. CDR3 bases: TGTGCCAGCAGCTTAGCCGGGAGGGCCGGAACAGATACGCAGTATTTT.